These T cell receptor beta chains were read from a single sample in a study of monozygotic twins with inflammatory bowel disease. One entry per CDR3 protein, without DNA, is what TCRdb gives after re-calling the 5' RACE reads. This sample's table has some 300,000 distinct CDR3 sequences. Source material: blood. Every receptor here comes from a human donor with ulcerative colitis or Crohn's disease, or a healthy co-twin of an affected twin (not recorded which). Each CDR3 is given with its conserved first and last residue. The order of the fields is V gene, J gene, CDR3 protein.

V gene: TRBV24-1
J gene: TRBJ2-2
CDR3 protein: CATRGWGATGELFF

V gene: TRBV12-3/TRBV12-4
J gene: TRBJ2-2
CDR3 protein: CASSTRDYTGELFF

V gene: TRBV4-3
J gene: TRBJ2-7
CDR3 protein: CASSQDAGTDSYEQYF

V gene: TRBV28
J gene: TRBJ2-1
CDR3 protein: CASSLAAGGWNEQFF

V gene: TRBV12-3/TRBV12-4
J gene: TRBJ2-5
CDR3 protein: CASSPGANQETQYF

V gene: TRBV20-1
J gene: TRBJ2-2
CDR3 protein: CSASAGGLGTGELFF

V gene: TRBV6-2/TRBV6-3
J gene: TRBJ2-4
CDR3 protein: CASSLAVLAKNMQYF

V gene: TRBV12-3/TRBV12-4
J gene: TRBJ2-2
CDR3 protein: CASSLGTSSGGELFF

V gene: TRBV20-1
J gene: TRBJ2-1
CDR3 protein: CRAHGARNEQFF

V gene: TRBV11-2
J gene: TRBJ2-7
CDR3 protein: CAGRTDLGQGYEQYF

V gene: TRBV20-1
J gene: TRBJ2-2
CDR3 protein: CSASGFRGRDTGELFF

V gene: TRBV29-1
J gene: TRBJ2-7
CDR3 protein: CSVDLGSEQYF

V gene: TRBV28
J gene: TRBJ2-1
CDR3 protein: CASSLGGTRPYNEQFF

V gene: TRBV7-8
J gene: TRBJ2-6
CDR3 protein: CASNFGSSGANVLTF

V gene: TRBV9
J gene: TRBJ1-1
CDR3 protein: CASSVGGYTEAFF

V gene: TRBV4-3
J gene: TRBJ1-5
CDR3 protein: CASSQAWSGQPQHF

V gene: TRBV25-1
J gene: TRBJ2-7
CDR3 protein: CASSEQGLRYEQYF

V gene: TRBV4-3
J gene: TRBJ2-7
CDR3 protein: CASSQDLDSYEQYF

V gene: TRBV7-2
J gene: TRBJ1-1
CDR3 protein: CASSLAPMGLGNEAFF

V gene: TRBV7-2
J gene: TRBJ1-6
CDR3 protein: CATSSNTGGRASPLHF

V gene: TRBV7-9
J gene: TRBJ1-6
CDR3 protein: CASRRLRGENNSPLHF

V gene: TRBV2
J gene: TRBJ2-7
CDR3 protein: CASNAFPAQGLGQYF

V gene: TRBV29-1
J gene: TRBJ2-7
CDR3 protein: CSVRQDYEQYF

V gene: TRBV7-2
J gene: TRBJ2-7
CDR3 protein: CASSRGLPKGEQYF

V gene: TRBV7-6
J gene: TRBJ2-7
CDR3 protein: CASSPRTGDYEQYF

V gene: TRBV25-1
J gene: TRBJ2-2
CDR3 protein: CASRPSQGAFSGELFF

V gene: TRBV11-2
J gene: TRBJ2-1
CDR3 protein: CASSLIEGPSSYNEQFF

V gene: TRBV12-3/TRBV12-4
J gene: TRBJ2-1
CDR3 protein: CASSLRGAGNEQFF

V gene: TRBV5-1
J gene: TRBJ2-1
CDR3 protein: CASSLDGQVTYNEQFF

V gene: TRBV7-9
J gene: TRBJ2-7
CDR3 protein: CASSLGWGSYEQYF

V gene: TRBV4-3
J gene: TRBJ2-2
CDR3 protein: CASSPLEDRLFSGELFF

V gene: TRBV18
J gene: TRBJ1-5
CDR3 protein: CASSPAYGGQPQHF

V gene: TRBV24-1
J gene: TRBJ2-6
CDR3 protein: CATSDLRNGANVLTF

V gene: TRBV18
J gene: TRBJ2-5
CDR3 protein: CASSTQGEETQYF

V gene: TRBV20-1
J gene: TRBJ1-2
CDR3 protein: CSAISGTGGIGGYTF

V gene: TRBV20-1
J gene: TRBJ2-1
CDR3 protein: CSAHLGSSYNEQFF

V gene: TRBV12-3/TRBV12-4
J gene: TRBJ2-1
CDR3 protein: CASRYTGGRRNNEQFF

V gene: TRBV18
J gene: TRBJ1-4
CDR3 protein: CASSPPTKANEKLFF

V gene: TRBV10-3
J gene: TRBJ2-7
CDR3 protein: CAISERGGEVEQYF

V gene: TRBV11-2
J gene: TRBJ2-2
CDR3 protein: CATRASGFYTGELFF

V gene: TRBV15
J gene: TRBJ1-5
CDR3 protein: CATSRLGQPQHF